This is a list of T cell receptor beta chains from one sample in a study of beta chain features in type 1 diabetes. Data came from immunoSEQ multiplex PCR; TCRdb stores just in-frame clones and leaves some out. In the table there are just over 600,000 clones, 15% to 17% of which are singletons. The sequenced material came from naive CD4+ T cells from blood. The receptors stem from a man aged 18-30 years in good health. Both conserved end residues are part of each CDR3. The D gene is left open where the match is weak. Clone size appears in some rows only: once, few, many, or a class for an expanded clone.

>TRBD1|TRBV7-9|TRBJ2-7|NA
CASSLALTGGQYEQYF
TGTGCCAGCAGCTTAGCTTTGACAGGGGGACAGTACGAGCAGTACTTC
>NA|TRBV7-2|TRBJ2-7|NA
CASSRRSYEQYF
TGTGCCAGCAGCCGCAGGTCGTACGAGCAGTACTTC
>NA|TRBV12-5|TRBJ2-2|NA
CASGLVGRYGGELFF
TGTGCTAGTGGTTTGGTGGGTCGGTATGGCGGGGAGCTGTTTTTT
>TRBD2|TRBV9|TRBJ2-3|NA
CASSVVGSGNTDTQYF
TGTGCCAGCAGCGTAGTAGGTAGCGGGAACACAGATACGCAGTATTTT
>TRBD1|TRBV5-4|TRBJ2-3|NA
CASSLRTGVVADTQYF
TGTGCCAGCAGCTTGCGCACAGGGGTCGTGGCAGATACGCAGTATTTT
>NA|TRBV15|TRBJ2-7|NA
CATSISVLGGSYEQYF
TGTGCCACCAGCATCTCCGTTCTGGGGGGCTCCTACGAGCAGTACTTC
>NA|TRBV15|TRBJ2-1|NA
CATSRDPNPSSYNEQFF
TGTGCCACCAGCAGAGATCCTAACCCGAGCTCCTACAATGAGCAGTTCTTC
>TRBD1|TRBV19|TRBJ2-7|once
CASSTTGGEQYF
TGTGCCAGTAGTACTACAGGGGGCGAGCAGTACTTC
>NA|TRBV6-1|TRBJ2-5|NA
CASSETPRAGTQYF
TGTGCCAGCAGTGAAACCCCGCGGGCAGGGACCCAGTACTTC
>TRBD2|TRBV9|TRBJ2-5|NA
CASARVAGPQETQYF
TGTGCCAGCGCCCGGGTAGCGGGCCCGCAAGAGACCCAGTACTTC
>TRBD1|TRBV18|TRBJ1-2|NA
CASSPDRAEGYTF
TGTGCCAGCTCACCGGACAGGGCGGAAGGCTACACCTTC
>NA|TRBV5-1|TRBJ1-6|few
CASSLAGNNSPLHF
TGCGCCAGCAGCTTGGCAGGGAATAATTCACCCCTCCACTTT
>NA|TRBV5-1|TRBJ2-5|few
CASSLEVGAQYF
TGCGCCAGCAGCTTGGAAGTCGGTGCCCAGTACTTC
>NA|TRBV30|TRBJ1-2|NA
CAWSVEANYGYTF
TGTGCCTGGAGTGTGGAAGCTAACTATGGCTACACCTTC
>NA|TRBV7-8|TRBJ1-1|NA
CASSSRDRQNTEAFF
TGTGCCAGCAGCTCCCGGGACCGACAGAACACTGAAGCTTTCTTT